This T cell receptor beta chain was identified in a study of T cell changes during pregnancy in multiple sclerosis. TCRdb's table, derived via immunoSEQ multiplex PCR, lists solely in-frame clones and lacks some. The sample carries approximately 63,000 clones, 91% recorded once. V was pared by 5 bases and J by 6 bases, with 7 bases of the junction left unmatched. The CDR3 contains 15 residues. CDR1 is SGHTA and CDR2 is FQGNSA in the germline V gene. The genes are TRBV7-2 and TRBJ2-3; 11 positions match TRBD1. The sample was peripheral blood, taken in the third trimester of pregnancy. This TCR was recovered from a female donor in good health, enrolled as a control in a pregnancy study. The CDR3 spells CASSPGQGAEDTQYF. CDR3 DNA sequence: TGTGCCAGCAGCCCAGGACAGGGGGCTGAGGATACGCAGTATTTT.